The rows below give T cell receptor beta chains drawn from one sample of a study of blood T cell repertoires in COVID-19. TCRdb's table, derived via immunoSEQ multiplex PCR, lists solely in-frame clones and lacks some. This sample yields roughly 260,000 clones, of which around nine tenths are seen a single time; approximately 2% belongs to the top ten. The sequenced material came from peripheral blood. All receptors derive from a woman aged 40 to 50 who had recovered from COVID-19. Each CDR3 is given with its conserved first and last residue. D genes are given only for firm matches. The size field is filled for only some rows; it gives once, few, many or a size class.

size	D	V	J	CDR3	DNA
-	TRBD1	TRBV10-3	TRBJ2-7	CAISDGTVSYEQYF	TGTGCCATCAGTGACGGGACAGTCTCCTACGAGCAGTACTTC
-	TRBD2	TRBV7-2	TRBJ2-3	CASSLAASGGADTQYF	TGTGCCAGCAGCTTAGCGGCTAGCGGGGGGGCAGATACGCAGTATTTT
-	TRBD1	TRBV7-9	TRBJ1-4	CASSSRGSTEKLFF	TGTGCCAGCAGCAGCAGGGGGAGTACTGAAAAACTGTTTTTT
-	TRBD1	TRBV4-1	TRBJ1-6	CASSLGQGASSPLHF	TGCGCCAGCAGCCTAGGACAGGGGGCAAGTTCACCCCTCCACTTT
-	-	TRBV4-3	TRBJ1-1	CASSHGSVRGTFF	TGCGCCAGCAGCCATGGCAGCGTTAGGGGGACTTTCTTT
-	TRBD2	TRBV5-8	TRBJ2-1	CASSLGPVGRGAIEQFF	TGTGCCAGCAGCTTGGGCCCGGTTGGGCGGGGGGCGATTGAGCAGTTCTTC
-	-	TRBV21-1	TRBJ2-3	CASSKGDCFTDTQYF	TGTGCCAGCAGCAAAGGGGACTGCTTCACAGATACGCAGTATTTT
-	-	TRBV6-5	TRBJ1-5	CASGSNRNQPQHF	TGTGCCAGCGGATCGAACAGAAATCAGCCCCAGCATTTT
-	-	TRBV4-2	TRBJ2-5	CASSQGGSEATQYF	TGTGCCAGCAGCCAAGGGGGTAGCGAGGCGACCCAGTACTTC
-	-	TRBV5-4	TRBJ2-1	CASSPRLDLYNEQFF	TGTGCCAGCAGCCCCCGACTAGACCTCTACAATGAGCAGTTCTTC
-	-	TRBV6-6	TRBJ1-2	CASSLEYSSYGYTF	TGTGCCAGCAGTTTAGAGTACAGCTCTTATGGCTACACCTTC
-	-	TRBV4-3	TRBJ1-2	CASSQQRQGRGGYTF	TGCGCCAGCAGCCAACAAAGGCAGGGGCGCGGTGGCTACACCTTC
-	-	TRBV28	TRBJ2-4	CASGSKNIQYF	TGTGCCAGCGGCAGCAAAAACATTCAGTACTTC
-	-	TRBV5-4	TRBJ2-2	CASSYAGRRSTGELFF	TGTGCCAGCAGTTATGCAGGGCGGCGAAGCACCGGGGAGCTGTTTTTT
-	-	TRBV10-3	TRBJ2-3	CAISEDGVSTDTQYF	TGTGCCATCAGTGAAGACGGGGTTAGCACAGATACGCAGTATTTT
-	TRBD1	TRBV7-2	TRBJ2-6	CASRFPGQGASGANVLTF	TGTGCCAGCAGGTTTCCGGGACAGGGGGCCTCTGGGGCCAACGTCCTGACTTTC
-	-	TRBV30	TRBJ1-6	CAWIGASLNSPLHF	TGTGCCTGGATAGGAGCTAGCTTGAATTCACCCCTCCACTTT
-	TRBD2	TRBV3-1/TRBV3-2	TRBJ2-1	CASSQGTVISGRGNEQFF	TGTGCCAGCAGCCAAGGCACGGTTATAAGCGGGAGGGGGAATGAGCAGTTCTTC
-	TRBD1	TRBV5-5	TRBJ1-5	CASSGTAINQPQHF	TGTGCCAGCTCGGGGACAGCAATTAATCAGCCCCAGCATTTT
-	-	TRBV11-3	TRBJ2-7	CASSSMAVVSSYEQYF	TGTGCCAGCAGCTCAATGGCGGTCGTTAGCTCCTACGAGCAGTACTTC
few	TRBD1	TRBV30	TRBJ2-7	CAWSQGTGVSYEQYF	TGTGCCTGGAGTCAAGGGACAGGGGTCTCCTACGAGCAGTACTTC
few	TRBD1	TRBV29-1	TRBJ2-1	CSVGGDRGVVGEQFF	TGCAGCGTTGGAGGGGACAGGGGGGTTGTCGGTGAGCAGTTCTTC
-	-	TRBV28	TRBJ1-2	CASSPRGARNYGYTF	TGTGCCAGCAGCCCGCGGGGGGCGAGGAACTATGGCTACACCTTC
-	TRBD1	TRBV19	TRBJ2-7	CASSILTGAAYEQYF	TGTGCCAGTAGTATCCTGACAGGGGCGGCCTACGAGCAGTACTTC
-	-	TRBV30	TRBJ1-2	CACRSWGGADYGYTF	TGTGCCTGTAGGTCCTGGGGGGGTGCGGACTATGGCTACACCTTC
few	-	TRBV5-1	TRBJ2-5	CASSLEGPQYF	TGCGCCAGCAGCTTGGAGGGGCCCCAGTACTTC
-	TRBD1	TRBV6-5	TRBJ2-5	CASNRDRGRETQYF	TGTGCCAGCAACCGGGACAGGGGGCGGGAGACCCAGTACTTC
-	-	TRBV5-6	TRBJ2-7	CASSLRQGRDEQYF	TGTGCCAGCAGCTTGCGGCAGGGAAGGGACGAGCAGTACTTC
-	TRBD2	TRBV14	TRBJ2-7	CASSLRLAGAYEQYF	TGTGCCAGCAGCCTACGACTAGCGGGGGCCTACGAGCAGTACTTC
-	-	TRBV7-6	TRBJ2-6	CASSLNRAGANVLTF	TGTGCCAGCAGCCTCAACAGAGCTGGGGCCAACGTCCTGACTTTC
-	-	TRBV5-1	TRBJ1-4	CASSFQGLREKLFF	TGCGCCAGCAGCTTTCAGGGATTACGCGAAAAACTGTTTTTT
-	TRBD1	TRBV18	TRBJ1-2	CASSPGSQPGQGTGYTF	TGTGCCAGCTCACCAGGGTCTCAGCCGGGACAGGGGACGGGCTACACCTTC
-	TRBD1	TRBV5-4	TRBJ2-2	CASSLGGQGLPGELFF	TGTGCCAGCAGCTTGGGGGGACAGGGACTACCCGGGGAGCTGTTTTTT
-	-	TRBV14	TRBJ1-2	CASAPVRVAGGYTF	TGTGCCAGCGCACCTGTCAGGGTGGCTGGGGGCTACACCTTC
-	-	TRBV18	TRBJ2-7	CASSPGQRSTYEQYF	TGTGCCAGCTCACCCGGACAAAGGTCCACCTACGAGCAGTACTTC
-	-	TRBV4-1	TRBJ2-3	CASSQGELTSTDTQYF	TGCGCCAGCAGCCAAGGCGAGTTAACGAGCACAGATACGCAGTATTTT
-	-	TRBV19	TRBJ2-7	CASSIGGRGTYEQYF	TGTGCCAGTAGTATAGGGGGAAGGGGGACCTACGAGCAGTACTTC
-	TRBD1	TRBV4-1	TRBJ2-6	CASSLRQGISGANVLTF	TGCGCCAGCAGCCTCCGACAGGGTATATCTGGGGCCAACGTCCTGACTTTC
-	TRBD1	TRBV4-3	TRBJ1-3	CASSLRRQGTIYF	TGCGCCAGCAGCTTAAGACGACAGGGAACCATATATTTT
-	TRBD1	TRBV7-2	TRBJ2-1	CASSSGDRRGDNEQFF	TGTGCCAGCAGCTCCGGGGACAGAAGAGGGGACAATGAGCAGTTCTTC
-	-	TRBV6-2/TRBV6-3	TRBJ2-7	CASSPTGTSTYEQYF	TGTGCCAGCAGCCCCACCGGGACATCCACCTACGAGCAGTACTTC
-	-	TRBV6-4	TRBJ1-2	CASSDMTAPHFNYGYTF	TGTGCCAGCAGTGACATGACAGCCCCTCATTTCAACTATGGCTACACCTTC
-	TRBD1	TRBV6-5	TRBJ1-5	CASSLTGTGVRQPQHF	TGTGCCAGCAGTTTGACCGGGACAGGGGTACGTCAGCCCCAGCATTTT
-	TRBD2	TRBV4-2	TRBJ2-4	CASSRGTSGGPKNIQYF	TGTGCCAGCAGCCGTGGGACTAGCGGGGGCCCCAAAAACATTCAGTACTTC
-	-	TRBV9	TRBJ2-7	CASSVAGAAYEQYF	TGTGCCAGCAGCGTAGCAGGAGCGGCCTACGAGCAGTACTTC
-	-	TRBV5-1	TRBJ1-5	CASSLGLGGVDQPQHF	TGCGCCAGCAGCTTGGGGCTTGGGGGGGTGGATCAGCCCCAGCATTTT
once	-	TRBV28	TRBJ2-7	CASSMGTLGDYEQYF	TGTGCCAGCTCTATGGGGACACTAGGCGACTACGAGCAGTACTTC
-	TRBD2	TRBV7-8	TRBJ2-3	CASSFRLSSGRTDTQYF	TGTGCCAGCAGCTTTCGGCTGAGTAGCGGGAGGACAGATACGCAGTATTTT
-	-	TRBV19	TRBJ1-2	CASRLGRDPYYGYTF	TGTGCCAGTAGGTTGGGGCGAGACCCGTACTATGGCTACACCTTC
-	TRBD1	TRBV4-3	TRBJ2-7	CASSQEWRTGHEQYF	TGCGCCAGCAGCCAAGAATGGCGGACAGGGCACGAGCAGTACTTC
-	TRBD1	TRBV28	TRBJ1-5	CASSRRGTGDSQPQHF	TGTGCCAGCAGTCGACGAGGGACAGGGGACAGTCAGCCCCAGCATTTT